Each of the 27 T cell receptor beta chains below was sequenced from the same sample in a study of Tregs in tolerant kidney transplant recipients. The protocol was immunoSEQ multiplex PCR, while the TCRdb copy is restricted to in-frame clones and leaves out a portion. Of about 46,000 clones listed, under 95% are singletons. Sequencing used Tregs from blood. Every receptor here comes from a human donor in good health.

The V and J genes are TRBV5-1 and TRBJ2-7; D possibly corresponds to TRBD1 (5 bases). Trimming cost V 4 bases and J 0 bases, with 14 bases left between them. Germline V gene data show CDR1 as SGHRS and CDR2 as YFSETQ. The CDR3 length is 15 residues. CDR3 bases: TGCGCCAGCAGCGGATGGGGCTCGAGCTCCTACGAGCAGTACTTC. This translates into CASSGWGSSSYEQYF.

The chain links TRBV5-1 to TRBJ1-4; D is undetermined. Germline values: CDR1 SGHRS, CDR2 YFSETQ. The CDR3 runs 15 residues. V lost 1 base, J lost 4 bases, and 11 bases lay in between. The CDR3 here is CASSLNSQVNEKLFF. The CDR3 DNA sequence: TGCGCCAGCAGCTTGAATAGCCAGGTTAATGAAAAACTGTTTTTT.

The chain couples TRBV6-1 to TRBJ2-6, with D maybe TRBD1 (6 bases). V lost 4 bases, J lost 5 bases, and 15 bases lay in between. The CDR3 covers 16 residues. The germline V gene encodes CDR1 MNHNS and CDR2 SASEGT. CDR3 bases: TGTGCCAGCAGTGGCGACAGGCTCGTTAGGGCCAACGTCCTGACTTTC. Encoded protein: CASSGDRLVRANVLTF.

The rearrangement links TRBV4-1 to TRBJ2-7, with D perhaps matching TRBD1 (5 bases). With 1 base removed from V and 4 bases from J, the gap between germline ends came to 8 bases. CDR1 and CDR2 (germline): MGHRA, YSYEKL. CDR3 length: 13 residues. For the CDR3, the DNA is TGCGCCAGCAGCCAAGGGACACTATACGAGCAGTACTTC. Residues: CASSQGTLYEQYF.

The chain combines TRBV6-5 with TRBJ2-7; tentative D call: TRBD2 (7 bases). In germline, CDR1 is MNHEY, CDR2 SVGAGI. V shed 2 bases and J shed 3 bases, with 14 bases lying between them. This CDR3 has 15 amino acids. CDR3 sequence reads: CASSYLGGHRYEQYF. CDR3 DNA sequence: TGTGCCAGCAGTTACCTCGGGGGGCATCGCTACGAGCAGTACTTC.

The chain uses TRBV11-2 and TRBJ2-3, with TRBD1 matching 9 bases. Germline CDR1 SGHAT, CDR2 FQNNGV. The length of the CDR3 is 15 residues. V trimming: 5 bases; J trimming: 2 bases; junction bases outside the gene matches: 5. The CDR3 is CASSHRDRATDTQYF. The CDR3 DNA reads TGTGCCAGCAGCCACCGGGACAGGGCCACAGATACGCAGTATTTT.

This clone appeared once. V gene TRBV7-9 combines with J gene TRBJ1-2, with unresolved D. The CDR3 sequence is 15 residues long. Trimming removed 1 base at V and 5 bases at J, with 14 bases between. Looked up from germline, CDR1 is SEHNR and CDR2 is FQNEAQ (reference sequence). The CDR3 loop reads CASSLGEVGPYGYTF. CDR3 nucleotide sequence: TGTGCCAGCAGCTTAGGGGAGGTGGGCCCTTATGGCTACACCTTC.

V is TRBV5-1 and J is TRBJ2-2; D is possibly TRBD2 (7 bases). Germline V CDR1 and CDR2: SGHRS, YFSETQ. V lost 1 base and J lost 4, with 11 bases in between. This CDR3 has 15 residues. The CDR3 nucleotides read TGCGCCAGCAGCTTGCGCGCGGGGGCCACCGGGGAGCTGTTTTTT. This encodes CASSLRAGATGELFF.

DNA for the CDR3: TGCGCCAGCAGCTTTGGGGGGCACACAGATACGCAGTATTTT. As protein: CASSFGGHTDTQYF. The genes are TRBV5-1 and TRBJ2-3; D tentatively fits TRBD1 or TRBD2 (6 bases each). This CDR3 contains 14 residues. Trimming cost V 2 bases and J 2 bases, with 9 bases left between them. CDR1 is SGHRS and CDR2 is YFSETQ in the germline V gene. Drawing the rest from reference TRBV5-1 and TRBJ2-3, the complete variable domain is KAGVTQTPRYLIKTRGQQVTLSCSPISGHRSVSWYQQTPGQGLQFLFEYFSETQRNKGNFPGRFSGRQFSNSRSEMNVSTLELGDSALYLCASSFGGHTDTQYFGPGTRLTVL.

The gene calls are TRBV5-6 and TRBJ2-1, with D maybe TRBD2 (5 bases). In germline, CDR1 is SGHDT, CDR2 YYEEEE. The CDR3 is made up of 12 amino acids. V shed 4 bases and J shed 10 bases, with 12 bases lying between them. The CDR3 loop reads CASSLDLDEQFF. CDR3 nucleotide sequence: TGTGCCAGCAGCCTGGACTTAGACGAGCAGTTCTTC. The whole variable domain, remainder taken from reference TRBV5-6 and TRBJ2-1, is DAGVTQSPTHLIKTRGQQVTLRCSPKSGHDTVSWYQQALGQGPQFIFQYYEEEERQRGNFPDRFSGHQFPNYSSELNVNALLLGDSALYLCASSLDLDEQFFGPGTRLTVL.

As concerns this clone: Compared with germline, one end of the junction differs, possibly owing to a read error. This specimen includes other DNA sequences encoding the same CDR3. The V call is TRBV2, the J call TRBJ1-4; maybe TRBD1 (5 bases). Germline V gene lookup returns CDR1 SNHLY and CDR2 FYNNEI. The CDR3 is 13 residues long. The CDR3 DNA reads TGCGCCAGCAGATGGGGGGAGAAGGAAAAACTGTTTTTT. This sequence encodes CASRWGEKEKLFF.

This clone was seen a single time. The chain carries TRBV5-8 and TRBJ1-3; no reliable D call. There are 13 residues in the CDR3. V was shortened by 4 bases and J by 4 bases, with 9 bases between the two germline ends. Per germline, CDR1 SGHTS and CDR2 YDEGEE. The CDR3 nucleotides read TGTGCCAGCAGCCTGAATAGGGGAAACACCATATATTTT. It yields the protein CASSLNRGNTIYF.

The chain couples TRBV18 to TRBJ2-5, with D perhaps matching TRBD1 (6 bases). The CDR3 consists of 15 residues. V shed 3 bases and J shed 7 bases, with 18 bases lying between them. Germline-derived CDR1 and CDR2 are KGHSH and LQKENI. CDR3 sequence: CASSPAQGSLGTQYF. The CDR3 DNA follows: TGTGCCAGCTCACCCGCGCAGGGGTCCCTCGGGACCCAGTACTTC.

The chain recombines TRBV15 with TRBJ1-3; TRBD1 might be the D (5 bases). This CDR3 spans 15 amino acids. Germline-derived CDR1 and CDR2 are LNHNV and YYDKDF (reference sequence). Trimming removed 0 bases from V and 3 bases from J, with 9 bases in between. The CDR3 nucleotides are TGTGCCACCAGCAGAGATAAGGGGTATGGAAACACCATATATTTT. The encoded protein is CATSRDKGYGNTIYF.

The V gene is TRBV5-1, the J gene TRBJ2-5, with D maybe TRBD1 (5 bases). The V end was cut by 2 bases, the J end by 2 bases, with 7 bases between. The CDR3 is 13 residues long. CDR1 is SGHRS, CDR2 YFSETQ, per germline. The CDR3, as DNA: TGCGCCAGCAGCTTCCAGGGTCAAGAGACCCAGTACTTC. Translating it yields CASSFQGQETQYF.

The V gene is TRBV11-2, the J gene TRBJ1-1; D not certain. Germline V gene lookup returns CDR1 SGHAT and CDR2 FQNNGV. The CDR3 has 15 amino acids. V dropped 2 bases and J dropped 2 bases, with 12 bases sitting between them. CDR3 loop: CASSLSPTPNTEAFF. The DNA for the CDR3 is TGTGCCAGCAGCTTATCCCCGACACCAAACACTGAAGCTTTCTTT.

The chain is built from TRBV5-5 and TRBJ1-1; D is possibly TRBD1 (5 bases). Germline loops: CDR1 SGHKS, CDR2 YYEKEE (reference sequence). Trimming stripped 4 bases from V and 1 base from J, with 11 bases between. CDR3 length equals 14 residues. CDR3: CASSQRTRNTEAFF. For the CDR3, the DNA is TGTGCCAGCAGCCAGAGGACACGGAACACTGAAGCTTTCTTT. The variable domain in full, with the rest retrieved from reference TRBV5-5 and TRBJ1-1, is DAGVTQSPTHLIKTRGQQVTLRCSPISGHKSVSWYQQVLGQGPQFIFQYYEKEERGRGNFPDRFSARQFPNYSSELNVNALLLGDSALYLCASSQRTRNTEAFFGQGTRLTVV.

This clone was observed a single time. V gene TRBV29-1 combines with J gene TRBJ2-1; 11 bases align to TRBD2. Germline CDR1 reads SQVTM; CDR2 reads ANQGSEA. This CDR3 has 15 residues. Trimming removed 5 bases from V and 3 bases from J; junction bases left unmatched: 6. The CDR3 coding sequence is TGCAGCGTTCGGGGGACTAGCGGCCGCTACAATGAGCAGTTCTTC. Residues: CSVRGTSGRYNEQFF.

The chain recombines TRBV2 with TRBJ1-2; no definite D call. V lost 10 bases and J lost 7, with 13 bases in between. Germline CDR1 and CDR2: SNHLY and FYNNEI. This CDR3 has 11 amino acids. CDR3 amino acids: CAISGSLGYTF. In DNA form, the CDR3 reads TGTGCCATCTCGGGATCACTTGGCTACACCTTC. The complete variable domain, with remaining parts taken from reference TRBV2 and TRBJ1-2, reads EPEVTQTPSHQVTQMGQEVILRCVPISNHLYFYWYRQILGQKVEFLVSFYNNEISEKSEIFDDQFSVERPDGSNFTLKIRSTKLEDSAMYFCAISGSLGYTFGSGTRLTVV.

This clone has more than one count but fewer than ten. This chain joins TRBV18 and TRBJ2-3; D unresolved. Trimming took 6 bases from V and 3 from J, leaving 10 bases between them. Germline CDR1 is KGHSH and CDR2 is LQKENI. The CDR3 has 13 amino acids. The CDR3 nucleotides read TGTGCCAGCTCTCAGGCCCGGACAGATACGCAGTATTTT. Amino acids: CASSQARTDTQYF.

This rearrangement joins TRBV18 to TRBJ1-6; D gene uncertain. CDR3 length: 14 amino acids. Trimming took 2 bases from V and 8 from J, leaving 10 bases between them. From germline, CDR1 is KGHSH and CDR2 LQKENI. Here the CDR3 DNA reads TGTGCCAGCTCACCAGGGTCCCGGGATTCACCCCTCCACTTT. This sequence encodes CASSPGSRDSPLHF.

The CDR3 sequence: CASSRTRDTDTQYF. In nucleotides, the CDR3 is TGTGCCAGCAGCCGGACGCGAGACACAGATACGCAGTATTTT. The rearrangement links TRBV6-1 to TRBJ2-3; D is unclear. CDR1 MNHNS and CDR2 SASEGT come from the germline V gene. The CDR3 contains 14 residues. V gave up 6 bases and J gave up 2 bases, with 12 bases separating them.

The CDR3 sequence: CASSVSGIYTF. The CDR3 coding sequence is TGTGCCAGCAGCGTAAGCGGGATCTACACCTTC. The rearrangement uses TRBV9 and TRBJ1-2; no reliable D call. The ends were cut back, 1 base at V and 10 bases at J, with 8 bases in the middle. CDR3 length: 11 amino acids. Germline CDR1 is SGDLS and CDR2 is YYNGEE.

The chain joins TRBV5-1 to TRBJ1-1; weak D call: TRBD1 (6 bases). The V end lost 0 bases, the J end lost 3 bases, and 12 bases lay between the germline ends. This CDR3 has 15 amino acids. Germline V lookup: CDR1 SGHRS, CDR2 YFSETQ. CDR3 bases: TGCGCCAGCAGCTTGGAAGGGGGGGCTGACACTGAAGCTTTCTTT. Amino acid sequence: CASSLEGGADTEAFF.

This chain joins TRBV5-1 and TRBJ1-1; tentative D call: TRBD1 (6 bases). CDR1 SGHRS and CDR2 YFSETQ come from the germline V gene. The CDR3 extends over 15 amino acids. V gave up 2 bases and J gave up 4 bases, with 15 bases separating them. The CDR3 sequence: CASSFRWEGGTEAFF. For the CDR3, the DNA is TGCGCCAGCAGCTTTAGGTGGGAAGGGGGCACTGAAGCTTTCTTT.

The genes are TRBV10-1 and TRBJ2-3; D ambiguous. This CDR3 region has 13 residues. V lost 3 bases to trimming and J lost 0 bases, with 4 bases between them. Germline CDR1 and CDR2: WNHNN and SYGVQD (reference sequence). The CDR3 reads CASSDPSTDTQYF. CDR3 nucleotides: TGCGCCAGCAGTGATCCGAGCACAGATACGCAGTATTTT.

As concerns this clone: Other DNA sequences in this sample translate to the same CDR3. The chain carries TRBV7-2 and TRBJ2-3; D is possibly TRBD1 (6 bases). Trimming stripped 4 bases from V and 2 bases from J, with 10 bases between. CDR1 SGHTA and CDR2 FQGNSA come from the germline V gene. CDR3 length: 14 amino acids. In DNA, the CDR3 is TGTGCCAGCAGCTCCCTGGGGGCCACAGATACGCAGTATTTT. Translated, it gives CASSSLGATDTQYF.